The 19 T cell receptor beta chains presented below share a single source sample, sequenced in a study of Graves' ophthalmopathy and Graves' hyperthyroidism (dated by TCRdb to the late 2010s). Sequencing was carried out with an Illumina HiSeq 2000. For repertoire sequencing, TCR beta CDR3 regions were amplified from RNA transcripts. The first round of RT-PCR was done with HTBI primers and the Qiagen OneStep RT-PCR kit, and was followed by a second round of multiplex PCR, then size selection and purification. In TCRdb, the public reads were trimmed at Q25 with fastp and aligned with MiXCR, with productive beta chains retained. Each CDR3 protein gets just one entry, which takes the most common genes and DNA from the rows behind it. The table for this sample lists 400,000 or so distinct CDR3 sequences; roughly 15% of them were counted only once. 2.4% of the sample is taken by the ten largest. Specimen: peripheral blood. The receptor set was obtained from an adult woman with stable Graves' hyperthyroidism.

This clonotype was found many times. This chain links TRBV6-5 with TRBJ2-5; D may be TRBD1 or TRBD2 (5 bases each). Germline assignment: CDR1 MNHEY and CDR2 SVGAGI. Trimming pared 6 bases from V and 0 bases from J, leaving 11 bases between. The length of the CDR3 is 14 residues. The CDR3 loop reads CASSVRDHQETQYF. The CDR3 DNA reads as TGTGCCAGCAGCGTCCGGGACCACCAAGAGACCCAGTACTTC.

The rearrangement joins TRBV11-1 to TRBJ2-5; TRBD2 matches at 13 bases. Germline CDR1 and CDR2: SGHAT and FQDESV (reference sequence). V dropped 0 bases and J dropped 1; count of bases not matched to a gene: 8. There are 19 residues in the CDR3. The CDR3 DNA is TGTGCCAGCAGCTTAGCGACTAGCGGGAGGTACTACTTCCAAGAGACCCAGTACTTC. Its translation is CASSLATSGRYYFQETQYF.

This clonotype was seen ten or more times. The rearrangement links TRBV18 to TRBJ1-1, with 8 nucleotides matching TRBD1. Losses at the gene ends were 3 bases for V and 4 bases for J; bases not matched to a gene: 4. Germline V gene data show CDR1 as KGHSH and CDR2 as LQKENI. The CDR3 loop spans 14 amino acids. The CDR3 DNA reads as TGTGCCAGCTCACCTCAGGGGGCGCCCACTGAAGCTTTCTTT. It is translated as CASSPQGAPTEAFF. Using reference TRBV18 and TRBJ1-1 for the parts outside the CDR3, the full variable domain is NAGVMQNPRHLVRRRGQEARLRCSPMKGHSHVYWYRQLPEEGLKFMVYLQKENIIDESGMPKERFSAEFPKEGPSILRIQQVVRGDSAAYFCASSPQGAPTEAFFGQGTRLTVV.

This clonotype has at least ten counts. The J gene is TRBJ2-5, the V gene TRBV28, with D perhaps matching TRBD1 or TRBD2 (5 bases each). Germline loops: CDR1 MDHEN, CDR2 SYDVKM. This CDR3 comprises 13 residues. V shed 6 bases and J shed 7 bases, with 15 bases lying between them. This chain's CDR3 is CASRDGITGTQYF. The CDR3 nucleotides are TGTGCCAGCAGAGACGGGATCACAGGGACCCAGTACTTC.

This clonotype was observed many times. The rearrangement joins TRBV7-2 to TRBJ2-2; TRBD2 matches 12 bases. The CDR3 length is 16 residues. The ends lost 2 bases at V and 8 bases at J; junction bases unmatched: 6. Germline CDR1 reads SGHTA; CDR2 reads FQGNSA. CDR3 nucleotides: TGTGCCAGCAGCTTATCCCTTGGACTAGCGGGAGGGGAGCTGTTTTTT. This translates into CASSLSLGLAGGELFF.

In this sample, this clonotype turned up many times. The chain uses TRBV6-1 and TRBJ2-7; possible D gene TRBD2, 5 bases. V was trimmed by 6 bases and J by 3 bases, leaving 24 bases between them. The CDR3 is 17 amino acids. Germline CDR1 is MNHNS and CDR2 is SASEGT. CDR3 sequence reads: CASRETNQDRFFYEQYF. CDR3 DNA sequence: TGTGCCAGCAGGGAGACTAACCAGGACCGCTTCTTCTACGAGCAGTACTTC.

This clonotype was recorded many times. The chain couples TRBV10-3 to TRBJ2-5; 8 nucleotides align to TRBD2. V shed 4 bases and J 4 bases; nucleotides not matched to a gene: 8. Germline V lookup: CDR1 ENHRY, CDR2 SYGVKD. CDR3 size: 15 residues. Written as DNA, the CDR3 is TGTGCCATCAGTGGTTTAGCGGGATCTTCAGAGACCCAGTACTTC. It is translated as CAISGLAGSSETQYF.

This clonotype was picked up many times. J is TRBJ2-7 and V is TRBV11-3; no reliable D call. The V end lost 4 bases, the J end lost 7 bases, and 11 bases lay between the germline ends. The CDR3 covers 12 residues. Germline CDR1 reads SGHNT; CDR2 reads YENEEA. Here the CDR3 DNA reads TGTGCCAGCAGCTCGACCCCCCTGGAGCAGTACTTC. This encodes CASSSTPLEQYF.

This clonotype was detected ten times or more. J is TRBJ1-2 and V is TRBV6-1; 7 nucleotides line up with TRBD1. This CDR3 has 16 residues. Germline loops: CDR1 MNHNS, CDR2 SASEGT. Unmatched junction bases numbered 11, after V lost 5 bases and J lost 2 bases. As DNA, the CDR3 is TGTGCCAGCAGTCCTAACAGGGGATCGGGGAACTATGGCTACACCTTC. Translation gives CASSPNRGSGNYGYTF.

Many counts were recorded for this clonotype. The V gene is TRBV7-3, the J gene TRBJ2-6; tentative D call: TRBD1 (5 bases). Between the trimmed V and J ends, which lost 5 bases and 2 bases, there was a span of 10 bases. CDR3 length equals 15 residues. CDR1 SGHTA and CDR2 FQGTGA come from the germline V gene. CDR3: CASSSTGPGANVLTF. The DNA for the CDR3 is TGTGCCAGCAGCAGTACAGGCCCTGGGGCCAACGTCCTGACTTTC. Looking up the rest from reference TRBV7-3 and TRBJ2-6 gives the full variable domain: GAGVSQTPSNKVTEKGKYVELRCDPISGHTALYWYRQSLGQGPEFLIYFQGTGAADDSGLPNDRFFAVRPEGSVSTLKIQRTERGDSAVYLCASSSTGPGANVLTFGAGSRLTVL.

This clonotype was seen at least ten times. This chain joins TRBV12-3 or TRBV12-4 and TRBJ1-3; D is unclear. The V gene lost 3 bases and the J gene lost 4 bases, with 10 bases spanning the gap. The CDR3 loop spans 14 amino acids. Here the CDR3 reads CASSFPQDGNTIYF. In DNA form, the CDR3 reads TGTGCCAGCAGTTTCCCGCAGGACGGAAACACCATATATTTT.

This clonotype was seen many times. The germline gene is not matched at one end of the junction; a read error may be the cause. CDR3 sequence (DNA): TGTGCCAGCAGAGGTGCGGGAGGGTACACTGAGCAGTTCTTC. Residues: CASRGAGGYTEQFF. This rearrangement joins TRBV2 to TRBJ2-1; 9 bases are shared with TRBD2. Germline loops: CDR1 SNHLY, CDR2 FYNNEI. CDR3 length: 14 residues.

This clonotype was seen many times. This sequence joins TRBV20-1 and TRBJ2-7; D unclear. Germline V gene sequence: CDR1 DFQATT, CDR2 SNEGSKA (reference sequence). Trimming shortened V by 3 bases and J by 4 bases, and 10 bases separated the two germline ends. This CDR3 has 12 residues. CDR3 protein: CSASLLFYEQYF. The DNA for the CDR3 is TGCAGTGCTAGCCTCCTCTTTTACGAGCAGTACTTC.

This clonotype was seen repeatedly, ten times or more. This chain links TRBV28 with TRBJ2-7; no firm D call. Germline loops: CDR1 MDHEN, CDR2 SYDVKM. This CDR3 contains 11 residues. V lost 5 bases and J 2 bases, leaving 4 bases between the germline ends. Written as DNA, the CDR3 is TGTGCCAGCAGTCCTCCCTACGAGCAGTACTTC. Protein sequence: CASSPPYEQYF.

This clonotype was picked up many times. The CDR3 bases are TGTGCCAGCAGTTTCGGAGGGGTGTTCCTCAACACTGAAGCTTTCTTT. This codes for CASSFGGVFLNTEAFF. The rearrangement links TRBV28 to TRBJ1-1; maybe TRBD1 (5 bases). The CDR3 sequence is 16 residues long. V dropped 3 bases and J dropped 2 bases, with 16 bases sitting between them. CDR1 and CDR2 from the germline V gene are MDHEN and SYDVKM.

The chain combines TRBV2 with TRBJ2-7; D not certain. The germline CDR1 and CDR2 sequences are SNHLY and FYNNEI. V was shortened by 4 bases and J by 6 bases, with 10 bases between the two germline ends. The CDR3 contains 12 residues. The chain's CDR3 is CASSVGFGEQYF. In nucleotides, the CDR3 is TGTGCCAGCAGTGTAGGTTTTGGCGAGCAGTACTTC. Using reference TRBV2 and TRBJ2-7 for the parts outside the CDR3, the full variable domain is EPEVTQTPSHQVTQMGQEVILRCVPISNHLYFYWYRQILGQKVEFLVSFYNNEISEKSEIFDDQFSVERPDGSNFTLKIRSTKLEDSAMYFCASSVGFGEQYFGPGTRLTVT.

This clonotype was observed at least ten times. The chain uses TRBV28 and TRBJ1-6; a possible D gene is TRBD1 (5 bases). V was shortened by 5 bases and J by 0 bases, with 14 bases between the two germline ends. From germline, CDR1 is MDHEN and CDR2 SYDVKM. The CDR3 has 17 residues. Here the CDR3 reads CASSPGRTSSYNSPLHF. The CDR3 nucleotides are TGTGCCAGCAGTCCGGGACGGACGAGCTCCTATAATTCACCCCTCCACTTT. The full variable domain, with the rest looked up from reference TRBV28 and TRBJ1-6, is DVKVTQSSRYLVKRTGEKVFLECVQDMDHENMFWYRQDPGLGLRLIYFSYDVKMKEKGDIPEGYSVSREKKERFSLILESASTNQTSMYLCASSPGRTSSYNSPLHFGNGTRLTVT.

This clonotype was counted at least ten times. The chain links TRBV20-1 to TRBJ1-1; 7 nucleotides align to TRBD1. V lost 0 bases to trimming and J lost 9 bases; unmatched junction nucleotides: 4. CDR1 DFQATT and CDR2 SNEGSKA come from the germline V gene (reference sequence). The CDR3 consists of 12 residues. In nucleotides, the CDR3 is TGCAGTGCTAGAGAGGGACAGACTAAAGCTTTCTTT. Translating it yields CSAREGQTKAFF.

This clonotype was counted many times. One end of the junction fails to match germline, which may point to a read error. The chain links TRBV6-5 to TRBJ2-5; tentatively, D is TRBD2 (6 bases). Germline V gene sequence: CDR1 MNHEY, CDR2 SVGAGI. This CDR3 has 16 amino acids. The CDR3 region has the DNA TGTGCCAGCAGTGACTCTAGAGTGGGAGGTTCCGGGACCCAGTACTTC. It specifies CASSDSRVGGSGTQYF.